This T cell receptor (beta chain) was found in a study of T-cell memory formation after mild COVID-19. Study at large: Clusters were largely donor specific.

The CDR3 has 16 residues. With 2 bases clipped from V and 3 bases from J, the junction kept 6 bases outside the gene matches. Germline V gives CDR1 SGHTA, CDR2 FQGTGA. TCRdb ran MiXCR on the 5' RACE reads and lists one entry per CDR3 protein. The sample lists about 290,000 distinct CDR3 sequences; about a sixth were seen once. This clonotype occurred many times. The target antigen is unknown. Study-level results: Within pre-infection memory, some responding clones were found, suggesting cross-reactive memory joined. For contracting clones, CD4+ ones sat mainly in CM and EM, CD8+ in EMRA.

The clonotype was recovered from a man aged 18 to 29 who had mild COVID-19 (a few samples of this study predate the infection). Cell type and time point are not known. Input material: PBMCs or a T cell subset sorted from them (not recorded which). The J gene is TRBJ2-3, the V gene TRBV7-3; TRBD1 matches 9 bases. CDR3: CASSLLGQGITDTQYF. The CDR3 nucleotides read TGTGCCAGCAGCTTACTGGGACAGGGAATTACAGATACGCAGTATTTT.